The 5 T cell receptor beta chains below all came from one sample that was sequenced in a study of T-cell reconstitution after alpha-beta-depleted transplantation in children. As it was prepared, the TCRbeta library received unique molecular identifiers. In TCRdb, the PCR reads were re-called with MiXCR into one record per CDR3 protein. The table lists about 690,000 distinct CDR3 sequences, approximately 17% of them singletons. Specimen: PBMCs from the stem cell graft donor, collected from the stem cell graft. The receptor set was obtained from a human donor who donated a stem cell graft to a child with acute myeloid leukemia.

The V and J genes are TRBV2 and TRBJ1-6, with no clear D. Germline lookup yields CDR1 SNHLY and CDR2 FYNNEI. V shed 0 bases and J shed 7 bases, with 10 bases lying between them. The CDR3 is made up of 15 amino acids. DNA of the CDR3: TGTGCCAGCAGTGAAGCGAGGAGTGGGAATTCACCCCTCCACTTT. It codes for CASSEARSGNSPLHF. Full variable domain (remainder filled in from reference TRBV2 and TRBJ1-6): EPEVTQTPSHQVTQMGQEVILRCVPISNHLYFYWYRQILGQKVEFLVSFYNNEISEKSEIFDDQFSVERPDGSNFTLKIRSTKLEDSAMYFCASSEARSGNSPLHFGNGTRLTVT.

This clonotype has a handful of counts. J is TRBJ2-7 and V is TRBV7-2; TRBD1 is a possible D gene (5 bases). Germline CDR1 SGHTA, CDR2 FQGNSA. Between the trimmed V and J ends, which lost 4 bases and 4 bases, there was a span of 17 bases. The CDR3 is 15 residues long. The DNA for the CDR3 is TGTGCCAGCAGCTCTACCGACAGTGTCACTTACGAGCAGTACTTC. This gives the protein CASSSTDSVTYEQYF. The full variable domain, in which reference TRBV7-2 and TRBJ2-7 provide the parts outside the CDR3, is GAGVSQSPSNKVTEKGKDVELRCDPISGHTALYWYRQSLGQGLEFLIYFQGNSAPDKSGLPSDRFSAERTGGSVSTLTIQRTQQEDSAVYLCASSSTDSVTYEQYFGPGTRLTVT.

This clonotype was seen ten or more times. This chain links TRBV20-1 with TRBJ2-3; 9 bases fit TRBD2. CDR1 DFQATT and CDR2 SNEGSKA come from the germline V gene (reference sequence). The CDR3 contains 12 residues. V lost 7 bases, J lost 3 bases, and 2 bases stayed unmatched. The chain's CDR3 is CSGRGGTDTQYF. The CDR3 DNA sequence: TGCAGTGGGCGGGGGGGTACAGATACGCAGTATTTT.

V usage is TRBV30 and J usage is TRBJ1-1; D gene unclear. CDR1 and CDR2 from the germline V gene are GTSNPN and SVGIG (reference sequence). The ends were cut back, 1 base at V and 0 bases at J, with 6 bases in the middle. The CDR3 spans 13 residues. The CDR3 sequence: CAWSGQLNTEAFF. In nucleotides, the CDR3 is TGTGCCTGGAGTGGGCAGTTGAACACTGAAGCTTTCTTT.

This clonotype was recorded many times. The CDR3 bases are TGTGCCAGCAGGCCCGGGACAGAAGACTACGAGCAGTACTTC. This translates into CASRPGTEDYEQYF. The rearrangement joins TRBV7-2 to TRBJ2-7; 7 nucleotides agree with TRBD1. The V segment lost 6 bases and the J segment 3 bases; nucleotides outside the gene matches: 8. The CDR3 is made up of 14 amino acids. CDR1 and CDR2 from the germline V gene are SGHTA and FQGNSA.